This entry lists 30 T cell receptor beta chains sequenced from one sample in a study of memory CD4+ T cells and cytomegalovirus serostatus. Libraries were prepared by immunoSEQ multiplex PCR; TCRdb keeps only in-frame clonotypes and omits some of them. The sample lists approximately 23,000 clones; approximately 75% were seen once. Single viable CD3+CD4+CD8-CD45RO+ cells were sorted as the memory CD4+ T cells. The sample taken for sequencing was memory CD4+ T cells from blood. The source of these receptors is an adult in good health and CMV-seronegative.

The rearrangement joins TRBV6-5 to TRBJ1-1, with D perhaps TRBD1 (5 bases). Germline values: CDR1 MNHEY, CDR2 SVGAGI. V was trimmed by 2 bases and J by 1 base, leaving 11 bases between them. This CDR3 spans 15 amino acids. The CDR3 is CASSYRGRPNTEAFF. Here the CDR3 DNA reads TGTGCCAGCAGTTACAGGGGCCGCCCGAACACTGAAGCTTTCTTT.

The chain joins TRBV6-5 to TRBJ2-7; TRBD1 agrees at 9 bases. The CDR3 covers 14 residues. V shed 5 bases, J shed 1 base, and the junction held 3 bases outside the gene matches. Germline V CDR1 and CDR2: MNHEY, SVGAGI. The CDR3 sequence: CASSRDRVSYEQYF. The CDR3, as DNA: TGTGCCAGCAGTAGGGACAGGGTATCCTACGAGCAGTACTTC.

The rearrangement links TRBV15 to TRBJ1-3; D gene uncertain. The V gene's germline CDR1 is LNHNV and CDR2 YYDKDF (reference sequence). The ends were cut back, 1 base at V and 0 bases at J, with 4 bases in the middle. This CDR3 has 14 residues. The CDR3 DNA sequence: TGTGCCACCAGCAGAGCTCTCTCTGGAAACACCATATATTTT. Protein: CATSRALSGNTIYF.

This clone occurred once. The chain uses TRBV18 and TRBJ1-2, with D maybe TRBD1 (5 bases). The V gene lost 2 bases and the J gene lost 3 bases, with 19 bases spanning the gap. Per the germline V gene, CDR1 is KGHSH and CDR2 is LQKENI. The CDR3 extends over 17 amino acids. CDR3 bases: TGTGCCAGCTCACCATTTAGTTCGGGGCTTCGTGACTATGGCTACACCTTC. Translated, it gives CASSPFSSGLRDYGYTF.

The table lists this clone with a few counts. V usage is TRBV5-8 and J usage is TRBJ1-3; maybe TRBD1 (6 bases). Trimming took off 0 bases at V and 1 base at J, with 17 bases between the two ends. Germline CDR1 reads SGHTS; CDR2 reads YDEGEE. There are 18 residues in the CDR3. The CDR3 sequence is CASSLAEARGRSGNTIYF. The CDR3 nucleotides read TGTGCCAGCAGCTTGGCCGAGGCCCGGGGGCGATCTGGAAACACCATATATTTT. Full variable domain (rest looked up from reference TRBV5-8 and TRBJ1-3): EAGVTQSPTHLIKTRGQQATLRCSPISGHTSVYWYQQALGLGLQFLLWYDEGEERNRGNFPPRFSGRQFPNYSSELNVNALELEDSALYLCASSLAEARGRSGNTIYFGEGSWLTVV.

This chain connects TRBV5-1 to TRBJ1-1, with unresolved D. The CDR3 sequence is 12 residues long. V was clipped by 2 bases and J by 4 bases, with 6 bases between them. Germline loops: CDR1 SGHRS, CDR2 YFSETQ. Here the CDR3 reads CASSLVGTEAFF. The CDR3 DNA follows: TGCGCCAGCAGCTTAGTGGGCACTGAAGCTTTCTTT.

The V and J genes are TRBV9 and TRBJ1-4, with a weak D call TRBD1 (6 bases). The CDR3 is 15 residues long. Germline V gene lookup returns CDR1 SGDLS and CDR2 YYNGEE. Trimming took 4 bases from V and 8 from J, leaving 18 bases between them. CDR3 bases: TGTGCCAGCAGCCTTAGTCAAGGGGGGTCCGAAAAACTGTTTTTT. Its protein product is CASSLSQGGSEKLFF.

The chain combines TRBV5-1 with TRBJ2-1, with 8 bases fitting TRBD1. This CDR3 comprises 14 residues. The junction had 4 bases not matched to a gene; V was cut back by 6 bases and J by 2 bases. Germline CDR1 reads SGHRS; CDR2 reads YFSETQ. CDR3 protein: CASTSGQAYNEQFF. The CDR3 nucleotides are TGCGCCAGCACTTCGGGACAGGCCTACAATGAGCAGTTCTTC.

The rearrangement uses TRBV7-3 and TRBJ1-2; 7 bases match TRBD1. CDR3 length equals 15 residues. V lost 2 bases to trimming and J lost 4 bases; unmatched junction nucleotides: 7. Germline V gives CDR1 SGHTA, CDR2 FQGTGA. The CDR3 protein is CASSLSEDRLYGYTF. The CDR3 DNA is TGTGCCAGCAGCTTATCGGAGGACAGGCTCTATGGCTACACCTTC.

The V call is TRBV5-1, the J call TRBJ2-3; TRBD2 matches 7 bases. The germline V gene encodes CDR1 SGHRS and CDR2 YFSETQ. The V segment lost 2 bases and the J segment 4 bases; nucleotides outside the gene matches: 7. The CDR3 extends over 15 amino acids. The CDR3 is CASSLAAGVPDTQYF. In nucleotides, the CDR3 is TGCGCCAGCAGCTTAGCTGCGGGAGTACCAGATACGCAGTATTTT.

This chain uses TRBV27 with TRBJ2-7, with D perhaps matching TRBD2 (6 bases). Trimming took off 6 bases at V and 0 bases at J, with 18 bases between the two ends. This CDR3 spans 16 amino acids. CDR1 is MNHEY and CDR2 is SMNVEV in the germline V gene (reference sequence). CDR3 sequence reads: CASRVGGGGSSYEQYF. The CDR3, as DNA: TGTGCCAGCAGGGTTGGGGGAGGCGGTAGCTCCTACGAGCAGTACTTC.

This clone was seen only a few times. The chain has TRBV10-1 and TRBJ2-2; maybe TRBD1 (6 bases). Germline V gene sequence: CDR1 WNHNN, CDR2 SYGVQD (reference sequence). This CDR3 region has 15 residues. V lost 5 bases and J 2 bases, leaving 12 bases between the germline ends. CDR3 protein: CASSLGQTNTGELFF. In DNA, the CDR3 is TGCGCCAGCAGTCTCGGACAGACAAACACCGGGGAGCTGTTTTTT.

The DNA for the CDR3 is TGTGCCATCGGTGGCTACACCTTC. Translated: CAIGGYTF. This chain uses TRBV10-3 with TRBJ1-2; D unclear. CDR3 size: 8 residues. Between the trimmed V and J ends, which lost 8 bases and 7 bases, there was a span of 2 bases. Per the germline V gene, CDR1 is ENHRY and CDR2 is SYGVKD.

The CDR3 coding sequence is TGTGCCAGCAGTCCGGGACTCATCACAGATACGCAGTATTTT. It translates to CASSPGLITDTQYF. The chain combines TRBV7-2 with TRBJ2-3; D might be TRBD2 (6 bases). Germline CDR1 is SGHTA and CDR2 is FQGNSA. The length of the CDR3 is 14 residues. V gave up 6 bases and J gave up 2 bases, with 12 bases separating them.

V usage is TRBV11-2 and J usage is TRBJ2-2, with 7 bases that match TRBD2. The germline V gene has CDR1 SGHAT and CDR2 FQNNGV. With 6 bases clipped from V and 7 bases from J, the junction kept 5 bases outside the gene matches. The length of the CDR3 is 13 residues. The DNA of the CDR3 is TGTGCCAGCAGTCGGGACTATCGCGGGGAGCTGTTTTTT. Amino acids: CASSRDYRGELFF.

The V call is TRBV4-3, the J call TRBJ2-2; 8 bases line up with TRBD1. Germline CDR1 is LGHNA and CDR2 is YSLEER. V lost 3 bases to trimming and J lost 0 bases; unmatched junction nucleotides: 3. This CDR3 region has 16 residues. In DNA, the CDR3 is TGCGCCAGCAGCCAGGAGGGACAGGCGAACACCGGGGAGCTGTTTTTT. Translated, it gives CASSQEGQANTGELFF.

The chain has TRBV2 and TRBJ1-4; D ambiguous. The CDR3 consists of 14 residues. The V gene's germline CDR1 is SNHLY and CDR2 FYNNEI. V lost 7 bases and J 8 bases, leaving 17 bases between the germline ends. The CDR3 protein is CASNLGGPREKLFF. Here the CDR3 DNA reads TGTGCCAGCAATCTCGGAGGGCCTCGAGAAAAACTGTTTTTT.

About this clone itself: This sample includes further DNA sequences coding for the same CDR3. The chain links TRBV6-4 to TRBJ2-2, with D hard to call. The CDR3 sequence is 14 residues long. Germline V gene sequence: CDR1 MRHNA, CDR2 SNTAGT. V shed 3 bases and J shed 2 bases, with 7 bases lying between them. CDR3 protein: CASSEVANTGELFF. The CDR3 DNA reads TGTGCCAGCAGTGAGGTCGCCAACACCGGGGAGCTGTTTTTT.

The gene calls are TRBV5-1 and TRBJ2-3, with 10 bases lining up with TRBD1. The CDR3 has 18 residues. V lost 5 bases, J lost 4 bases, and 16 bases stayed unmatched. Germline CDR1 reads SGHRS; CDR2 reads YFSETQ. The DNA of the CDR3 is TGCGCCAGCAGATATACCCCGGGACAGGGGTTTAGCGCAGATACGCAGTATTTT. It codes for CASRYTPGQGFSADTQYF.

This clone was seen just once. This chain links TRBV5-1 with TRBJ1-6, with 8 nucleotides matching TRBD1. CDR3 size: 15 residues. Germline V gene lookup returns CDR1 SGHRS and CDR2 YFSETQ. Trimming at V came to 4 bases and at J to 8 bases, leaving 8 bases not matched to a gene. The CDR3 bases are TGCGCCAGCAGCCATGAGACAGGGGAGCATTCACCCCTCCACTTT. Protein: CASSHETGEHSPLHF.

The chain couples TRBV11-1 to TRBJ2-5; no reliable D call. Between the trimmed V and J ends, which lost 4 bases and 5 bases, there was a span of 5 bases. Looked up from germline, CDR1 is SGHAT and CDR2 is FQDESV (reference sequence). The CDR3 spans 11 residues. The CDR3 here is CASSSRETQYF. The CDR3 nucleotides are TGTGCCAGCAGCTCAAGGGAGACCCAGTACTTC.

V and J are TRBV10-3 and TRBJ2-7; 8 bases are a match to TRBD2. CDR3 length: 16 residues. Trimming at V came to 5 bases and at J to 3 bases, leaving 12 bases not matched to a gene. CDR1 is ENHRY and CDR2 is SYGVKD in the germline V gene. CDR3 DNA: TGTGCCATCAGTCGCGGGGGGCTGTATTCGGGCTACGAGCAGTACTTC. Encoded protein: CAISRGGLYSGYEQYF.

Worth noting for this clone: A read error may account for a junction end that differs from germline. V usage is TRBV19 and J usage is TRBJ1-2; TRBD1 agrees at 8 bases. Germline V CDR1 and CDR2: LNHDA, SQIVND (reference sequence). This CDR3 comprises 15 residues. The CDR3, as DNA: TGTGTCAGTAGTTCCCAGACAGGGGAGGTTTATGGCTACACCTTC. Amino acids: CVSSSQTGEVYGYTF.

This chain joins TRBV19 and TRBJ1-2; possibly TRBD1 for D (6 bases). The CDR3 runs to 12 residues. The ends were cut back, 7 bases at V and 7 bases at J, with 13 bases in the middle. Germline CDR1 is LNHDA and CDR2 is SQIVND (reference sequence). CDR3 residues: CASKGVDSGYTF. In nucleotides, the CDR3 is TGTGCCAGTAAGGGGGTTGACTCTGGCTACACCTTC.

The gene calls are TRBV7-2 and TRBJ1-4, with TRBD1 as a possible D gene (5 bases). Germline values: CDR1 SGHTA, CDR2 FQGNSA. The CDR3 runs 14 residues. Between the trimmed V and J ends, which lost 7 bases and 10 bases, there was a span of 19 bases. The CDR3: CASTPGGFERKLFF. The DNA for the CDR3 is TGTGCCAGCACCCCCGGGGGGTTTGAGAGAAAACTGTTTTTT.

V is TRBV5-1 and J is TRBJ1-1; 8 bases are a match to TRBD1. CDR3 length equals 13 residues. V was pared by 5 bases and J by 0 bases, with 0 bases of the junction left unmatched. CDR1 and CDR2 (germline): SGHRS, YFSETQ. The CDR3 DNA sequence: TGCGCCAGCAGGACAGGGGTGAACACTGAAGCTTTCTTT. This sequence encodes CASRTGVNTEAFF. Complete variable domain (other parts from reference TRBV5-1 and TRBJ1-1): KAGVTQTPRYLIKTRGQQVTLSCSPISGHRSVSWYQQTPGQGLQFLFEYFSETQRNKGNFPGRFSGRQFSNSRSEMNVSTLELGDSALYLCASRTGVNTEAFFGQGTRLTVV.

The DNA for the CDR3 is TGTGCCTCCGCGGGACAAGCTAGTGGTCTAGGCACTGGGTATAATGAGCAGTTCTTC. Amino acids: CASAGQASGLGTGYNEQFF. V is TRBV30 and J is TRBJ2-1, with D possibly being TRBD1 or TRBD2 (6 bases each). CDR1 is GTSNPN and CDR2 is SVGIG in the germline V gene (reference sequence). V lost 7 bases and J lost 7, with 35 bases in between. CDR3 length equals 19 residues.

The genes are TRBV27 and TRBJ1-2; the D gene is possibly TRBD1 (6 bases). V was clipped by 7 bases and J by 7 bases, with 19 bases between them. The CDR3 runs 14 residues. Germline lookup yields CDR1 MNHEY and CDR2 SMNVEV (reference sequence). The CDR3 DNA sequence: TGTGCCAGCAACGTGTGGGGGGCAGAGGGTGGCTACACCTTC. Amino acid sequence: CASNVWGAEGGYTF.

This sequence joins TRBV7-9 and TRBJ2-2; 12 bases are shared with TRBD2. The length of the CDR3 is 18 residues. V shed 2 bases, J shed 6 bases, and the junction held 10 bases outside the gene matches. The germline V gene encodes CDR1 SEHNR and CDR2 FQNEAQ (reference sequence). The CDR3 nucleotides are TGTGCCAGCAGCTTACCGCCCCGACTAGCGGGAGTAGCCGGGGAGCTGTTTTTT. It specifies CASSLPPRLAGVAGELFF.

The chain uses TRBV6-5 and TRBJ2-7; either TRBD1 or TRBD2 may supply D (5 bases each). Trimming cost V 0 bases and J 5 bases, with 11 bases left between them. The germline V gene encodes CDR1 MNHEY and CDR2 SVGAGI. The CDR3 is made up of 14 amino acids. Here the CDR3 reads CASSYSRGTHEQYF. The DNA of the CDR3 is TGTGCCAGCAGTTACTCGAGGGGAACCCACGAGCAGTACTTC.